The 16 T cell receptor beta chains given below trace back to one sample, sequenced in a study of T cell repertoires in cytomegalovirus infection. TCRdb itself ran the reads through MiXCR, one entry per CDR3 protein. The data show fewer than 250,000 distinct CDR3 sequences, about 20% seen once. Source material: CD8+ T cells from PBMCs. These receptors were taken from a human donor in good health (CMV status not recorded). Some clones in this sample may be carry-over from other donors' samples.

This clonotype was detected only a few times. The chain couples TRBV27 to TRBJ1-6; D gene unclear. The germline V gene encodes CDR1 MNHEY and CDR2 SMNVEV (reference sequence). The V end lost 3 bases, the J end lost 7 bases, and 7 bases lay between the germline ends. This CDR3 comprises 13 residues. DNA of the CDR3: TGTGCCAGCAGTTTCGACGGAAATTCACCCCTCCACTTT. Translating gives CASSFDGNSPLHF.

There are many counts of this clonotype. The V gene is TRBV23-1, the J gene TRBJ1-1; D gene uncertain. TRBV23-1 counts as an open reading frame of uncertain function. This CDR3 has 14 amino acids. Trimming removed 3 bases at V and 0 bases at J, with 8 bases between. CDR3 bases: TGCGCCAGCAGTCATACGGGAATGAACACTGAAGCTTTCTTT. Protein: CASSHTGMNTEAFF.

This clonotype was seen a few times. The genes are TRBV20-1 and TRBJ1-1, with D unresolved. In germline, CDR1 is DFQATT, CDR2 SNEGSKA (reference sequence). CDR3 size: 10 residues. CDR3 in amino acids: CSLSRTEAFF. The CDR3, as DNA: TGCAGCCTATCAAGGACTGAAGCTTTCTTT.

The chain joins TRBV2 to TRBJ1-1; 9 nucleotides match TRBD1. Unmatched junction bases numbered 16, after V lost 6 bases and J lost 11 bases. The length of the CDR3 is 15 residues. Germline CDR1 SNHLY, CDR2 FYNNEI. Written as DNA, the CDR3 is TGTGCCAGCAGCCCCCACAGGGGGCGAGTTGTAGAGGCTTTCTTT. The encoded protein is CASSPHRGRVVEAFF.

This clonotype occurred a few times. J is TRBJ1-1 and V is TRBV27, with TRBD1 matching 7 bases. Germline V gives CDR1 MNHEY, CDR2 SMNVEV (reference sequence). V shed 1 base and J 3 bases; nucleotides not matched to a gene: 8. CDR3 length equals 16 residues. CDR3 nucleotide sequence: TGTGCCAGCAGTTTATTAAACAGGGGTAGAGACACTGAAGCTTTCTTT. Its translation is CASSLLNRGRDTEAFF.

The chain uses TRBV29-1 and TRBJ2-7; 7 nucleotides line up with TRBD1. Trimming took 7 bases from V and 7 from J; bases not matched to a gene: 10. Per the germline V gene, CDR1 is SQVTM and CDR2 is ANQGSEA. The CDR3 has 12 amino acids. CDR3 amino acids: CSAQDRSREQYF. The CDR3 DNA is TGCAGCGCCCAGGACAGGTCTCGTGAGCAGTACTTC.

Ten or more counts support this clonotype. J is TRBJ1-1 and V is TRBV7-2, with unresolved D. The CDR3 extends over 11 amino acids. From germline, CDR1 is SGHTA and CDR2 FQGNSA. Trimming shortened V by 1 base and J by 7 bases, and 4 bases separated the two germline ends. The CDR3 protein is CASSLEDEAFF. The CDR3 bases are TGTGCCAGCAGCTTAGAGGATGAAGCTTTCTTT. Supplemented by reference TRBV7-2 and TRBJ1-1, the full variable domain reads GAGVSQSPSNKVTEKGKDVELRCDPISGHTALYWYRQSLGQGLEFLIYFQGNSAPDKSGLPSDRFSAERTGGSVSTLTIQRTQQEDSAVYLCASSLEDEAFFGQGTRLTVV.

A remark on this clonotype: Since a much larger clone is just one base distant, this may be a read error. This chain joins TRBV6-5 and TRBJ1-2; D is perhaps TRBD1 (5 bases). Germline V gives CDR1 MNHEY, CDR2 SVGAGI. There are 12 residues in the CDR3. V lost 5 bases to trimming and J lost 4 bases, with 8 bases between them. The DNA for the CDR3 is TGTGCCAGCAGTCCCGACAGCTATGGCTACACCTTC. Encoded protein: CASSPDSYGYTF.

Concerning this clonotype: At one end, the junction sequence differs from germline, possibly due to a read error. The V gene is TRBV20-1, the J gene TRBJ2-7; D perhaps matches TRBD2 (5 bases). The CDR3 length is 12 residues. From germline, CDR1 is DFQATT and CDR2 SNEGSKA (reference sequence). The CDR3 is CSAAPGNYEPYF. The CDR3, as DNA: TGCAGTGCGGCCCCGGGGAACTACGAGCCGTACTTC.

This clonotype occurred a few times. The chain is built from TRBV7-3 and TRBJ2-1; 7 bases line up with TRBD1. Looked up from germline, CDR1 is SGHTA and CDR2 is FQGTGA. V trimming: 5 bases; J trimming: 8 bases; junction bases outside the gene matches: 6. This CDR3 has 13 residues. CDR3 loop: CASSLGQGDEQFF. CDR3 nucleotides: TGTGCCAGCAGCCTTGGGCAGGGGGATGAGCAGTTCTTC.

The CDR3 here is CASSWATGEKLFF. CDR3 coding DNA: TGTGCCAGCAGCTGGGCCACAGGGGAAAAACTGTTTTTT. The V gene is TRBV7-9, the J gene TRBJ1-4, with D maybe TRBD1 (6 bases). Germline CDR1 and CDR2: SEHNR and FQNEAQ (reference sequence). CDR3 length equals 13 residues. V lost 4 bases to trimming and J lost 8 bases, with 11 bases between them.

The genes are TRBV5-4 and TRBJ1-1, with D maybe TRBD1 (5 bases). V was clipped by 2 bases and J by 0 bases, with 11 bases between them. The CDR3 contains 15 residues. Per the germline V gene, CDR1 is SGHNT and CDR2 is YYREEE (reference sequence). The CDR3 DNA is TGTGCCAGCAGCTTCTCGGGGCCCATGAACACTGAAGCTTTCTTT. Amino acid sequence: CASSFSGPMNTEAFF.

This clonotype was observed a handful of times. J is TRBJ2-7 and V is TRBV28; D might be TRBD2 (5 bases). Per germline, CDR1 MDHEN and CDR2 SYDVKM. Trimming stripped 3 bases from V and 5 bases from J, with 11 bases between. The CDR3 loop spans 13 amino acids. The CDR3: CASSLGRLNEQYF. CDR3 in DNA: TGTGCCAGCAGTTTGGGCAGACTAAACGAGCAGTACTTC.

In its sample, this clonotype was seen many times. The chain employs TRBV7-2 and TRBJ2-1; D is possibly TRBD2 (6 bases). The CDR3 has 15 residues. Deletions cut 5 bases from V and 0 bases from J, with 11 bases between. Germline lookup yields CDR1 SGHTA and CDR2 FQGNSA. CDR3 region: CASSTGGSSYNEQFF. DNA of the CDR3: TGTGCCAGCAGCACAGGAGGGAGCTCCTACAATGAGCAGTTCTTC. The variable domain in full, with the rest retrieved from reference TRBV7-2 and TRBJ2-1, is GAGVSQSPSNKVTEKGKDVELRCDPISGHTALYWYRQSLGQGLEFLIYFQGNSAPDKSGLPSDRFSAERTGGSVSTLTIQRTQQEDSAVYLCASSTGGSSYNEQFFGPGTRLTVL.

At least ten counts were recorded for this clonotype. This chain joins TRBV4-1 and TRBJ1-1; D is ambiguous. Germline V gene sequence: CDR1 MGHRA, CDR2 YSYEKL. The CDR3 runs to 13 residues. The V end lost 3 bases, the J end lost 1 base, and 6 bases lay between the germline ends. CDR3 loop: CASSQKGNTEAFF. In DNA form, the CDR3 reads TGCGCCAGCAGCCAGAAGGGGAACACTGAAGCTTTCTTT.

This clonotype was seen only a few times. The chain couples TRBV27 to TRBJ2-3, with D unresolved. Germline CDR1 reads MNHEY; CDR2 reads SMNVEV (reference sequence). Between the trimmed V and J ends, which lost 5 bases and 2 bases, there was a span of 8 bases. This CDR3 region has 13 residues. The DNA of the CDR3 is TGTGCCAGCAGTCCAGACAACACAGATACGCAGTATTTT. Protein sequence: CASSPDNTDTQYF.